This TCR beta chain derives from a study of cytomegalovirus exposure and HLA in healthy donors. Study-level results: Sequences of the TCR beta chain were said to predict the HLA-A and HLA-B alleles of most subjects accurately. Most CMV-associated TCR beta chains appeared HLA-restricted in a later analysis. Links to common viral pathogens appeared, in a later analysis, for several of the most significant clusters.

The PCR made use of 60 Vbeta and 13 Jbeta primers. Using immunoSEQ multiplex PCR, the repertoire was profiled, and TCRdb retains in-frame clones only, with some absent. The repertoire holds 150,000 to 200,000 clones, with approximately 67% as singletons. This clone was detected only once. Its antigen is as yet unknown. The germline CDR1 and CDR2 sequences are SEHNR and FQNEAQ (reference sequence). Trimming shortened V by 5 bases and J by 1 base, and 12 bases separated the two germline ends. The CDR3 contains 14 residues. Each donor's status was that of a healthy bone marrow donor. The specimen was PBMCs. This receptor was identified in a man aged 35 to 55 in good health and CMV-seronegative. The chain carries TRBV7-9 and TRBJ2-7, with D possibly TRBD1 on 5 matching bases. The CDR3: CASSHSDKSYEQYF. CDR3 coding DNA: TGTGCCAGCAGCCATTCGGACAAGTCCTACGAGCAGTACTTC.